Each of the 6 T cell receptor beta chains below was sequenced from the same sample in a study of blood T cells in healthy people across ages. Together with a sample-barcoded 5' primer, a J-beta primer mix was included in a second PCR lasting roughly 6 to 12 cycles. TCRdb used MiXCR to reprocess the 5' RACE reads, holding one entry per CDR3 protein. The repertoire holds approximately 800,000 distinct CDR3 sequences, with roughly 60% as singletons. Sequencing was carried out using blood. The receptors were sampled from a man aged 25 to 40 in good health.

This clonotype was observed a handful of times. This sequence joins TRBV25-1 and TRBJ2-1, with 9 nucleotides matching TRBD1. Germline V gene sequence: CDR1 MGHDK, CDR2 SYGVNS. J gave up 0 bases and V 8 bases, and 2 bases lay outside the gene matches. This CDR3 contains 14 residues. CDR3 coding DNA: TGTGCCAGCGGGGACAGGGCCTCCTACAATGAGCAGTTCTTC. It specifies CASGDRASYNEQFF.

This chain joins TRBV6-5 and TRBJ1-2, with 7 positions matching TRBD1. Germline loops: CDR1 MNHEY, CDR2 SVGAGI. CDR3 length: 14 residues. The J segment lost 9 bases and the V segment lost 5 bases, leaving 12 bases of the junction unmatched. The CDR3 sequence is CASSPRGLGYSYTF. The CDR3 region has the DNA TGTGCCAGCAGTCCAAGGGGGCTCGGTTATAGCTACACCTTC.

This chain joins TRBV29-1 and TRBJ2-7; D possibly corresponds to TRBD2 (6 bases). CDR1 is SQVTM and CDR2 is ANQGSEA in the germline V gene. This CDR3 is built from 11 residues. V gave up 4 bases and J gave up 7 bases, with 11 bases separating them. Here the CDR3 reads CSVVKGGEQYF. In DNA form, the CDR3 reads TGCAGCGTTGTCAAGGGAGGAGAGCAGTACTTC.

This rearrangement joins TRBV29-1 to TRBJ1-2; 7 bases match TRBD1. This CDR3 has 11 amino acids. Trimming took 3 bases from V and 7 from J; bases not matched to a gene: 2. Germline-derived CDR1 and CDR2 are SQVTM and ANQGSEA. The CDR3 sequence: CSVDRGSGYTF. Here the CDR3 DNA reads TGCAGCGTTGACAGGGGGTCTGGCTACACCTTC. The full variable domain, its missing parts supplied by reference TRBV29-1 and TRBJ1-2, is SAVISQKPSRDICQRGTSLTIQCQVDSQVTMMFWYRQQPGQSLTLIATANQGSEATYESGFVIDKFPISRPNLTFSTLTVSNMSPEDSSIYLCSVDRGSGYTFGSGTRLTVV.

The chain recombines TRBV20-1 with TRBJ2-5; either TRBD1 or TRBD2 may supply D (5 bases each). With the DNA end fitting TRBJ2-7 better, the J assignment may be wrong. CDR1 and CDR2 (germline): DFQATT, SNEGSKA (reference sequence). The CDR3 is made up of 13 amino acids. CDR3 amino acids: CSAHYRDHYEQYF. The DNA for the CDR3 is TGCAGTGCTCACTACCGGGACCACTACGAGCAGTACTTC.

The chain carries TRBV29-1 and TRBJ2-7, with 7 bases identical to TRBD1. The CDR3 sequence is 14 residues long. Germline CDR1 reads SQVTM; CDR2 reads ANQGSEA. Trimming removed 7 bases from V and 6 bases from J; junction bases left unmatched: 15. This CDR3 reads CSARGRDSPTEQYF. Written as DNA, the CDR3 is TGCAGCGCCAGGGGTCGGGACAGTCCTACCGAGCAGTACTTC.